A single T cell receptor beta chain is shown here with its context. This sample was included in a study of blood T cell repertoires in COVID-19. Study at large: From T cells, B-cell-depleted T cells, or PBMCs came the material, which was cDNA or gDNA.

The table came from immunoSEQ multiplex PCR; TCRdb's copy has only in-frame clones and leaves some out. The table shows roughly 190,000 clones, with about 85% occurring only once. CDR1 and CDR2 from the germline V gene are LNHDA and SQIVND (reference sequence). The J segment lost 3 bases and the V segment lost 6 bases, leaving 7 bases of the junction unmatched. This CDR3 spans 15 amino acids. Recovery among Cohort 3 donors was established by two negative PCRs, clearance, or symptom resolution. Material: PBMCs or T cells enriched from blood (not recorded which). The sequence was collected from a woman under 40 who had recovered from COVID-19. The rearrangement links TRBV19 to TRBJ2-1, with TRBD2 matching 8 bases. CDR3 bases: TGTGCCAGTAGCCCCACTAGCGGCAACTACAATGAGCAGTTCTTC. Its protein is CASSPTSGNYNEQFF.